The clone carrying this T cell receptor (beta chain) was recorded once. Its antigen is not identified. Produced via immunoSEQ multiplex PCR; TCRdb's table is partial and in-frame only. The sample carries 25,000 to 35,000 clones, roughly 90% recorded once. The sample originates from a study of T cells in tuberculosis. The wider study: T cells were selected with CD1B tetramers loaded with glucose monomycolate.

Study results and limitations: Smaller alpha distances in active tuberculosis partly reflected shorter CDR3-alpha lengths. Samples were chosen by availability of cryopreserved specimens.

This CDR3 spans 14 amino acids. The V end was cut by 1 base, the J end by 2 bases, with 8 bases between. Looked up from germline, CDR1 is MDHEN and CDR2 is SYDVKM. The sample consisted of PBMCs. This clonotype was obtained from a donor aged 10-30 years with latent tuberculosis or without tuberculosis infection. Some clones in this sample may be carry-over from other donors' samples. This sequence joins TRBV28 and TRBJ2-5; D not certain. Here the CDR3 reads CASSLYGGQETQYF. The CDR3 DNA reads TGTGCCAGCAGTTTATACGGCGGTCAAGAGACCCAGTACTTC.